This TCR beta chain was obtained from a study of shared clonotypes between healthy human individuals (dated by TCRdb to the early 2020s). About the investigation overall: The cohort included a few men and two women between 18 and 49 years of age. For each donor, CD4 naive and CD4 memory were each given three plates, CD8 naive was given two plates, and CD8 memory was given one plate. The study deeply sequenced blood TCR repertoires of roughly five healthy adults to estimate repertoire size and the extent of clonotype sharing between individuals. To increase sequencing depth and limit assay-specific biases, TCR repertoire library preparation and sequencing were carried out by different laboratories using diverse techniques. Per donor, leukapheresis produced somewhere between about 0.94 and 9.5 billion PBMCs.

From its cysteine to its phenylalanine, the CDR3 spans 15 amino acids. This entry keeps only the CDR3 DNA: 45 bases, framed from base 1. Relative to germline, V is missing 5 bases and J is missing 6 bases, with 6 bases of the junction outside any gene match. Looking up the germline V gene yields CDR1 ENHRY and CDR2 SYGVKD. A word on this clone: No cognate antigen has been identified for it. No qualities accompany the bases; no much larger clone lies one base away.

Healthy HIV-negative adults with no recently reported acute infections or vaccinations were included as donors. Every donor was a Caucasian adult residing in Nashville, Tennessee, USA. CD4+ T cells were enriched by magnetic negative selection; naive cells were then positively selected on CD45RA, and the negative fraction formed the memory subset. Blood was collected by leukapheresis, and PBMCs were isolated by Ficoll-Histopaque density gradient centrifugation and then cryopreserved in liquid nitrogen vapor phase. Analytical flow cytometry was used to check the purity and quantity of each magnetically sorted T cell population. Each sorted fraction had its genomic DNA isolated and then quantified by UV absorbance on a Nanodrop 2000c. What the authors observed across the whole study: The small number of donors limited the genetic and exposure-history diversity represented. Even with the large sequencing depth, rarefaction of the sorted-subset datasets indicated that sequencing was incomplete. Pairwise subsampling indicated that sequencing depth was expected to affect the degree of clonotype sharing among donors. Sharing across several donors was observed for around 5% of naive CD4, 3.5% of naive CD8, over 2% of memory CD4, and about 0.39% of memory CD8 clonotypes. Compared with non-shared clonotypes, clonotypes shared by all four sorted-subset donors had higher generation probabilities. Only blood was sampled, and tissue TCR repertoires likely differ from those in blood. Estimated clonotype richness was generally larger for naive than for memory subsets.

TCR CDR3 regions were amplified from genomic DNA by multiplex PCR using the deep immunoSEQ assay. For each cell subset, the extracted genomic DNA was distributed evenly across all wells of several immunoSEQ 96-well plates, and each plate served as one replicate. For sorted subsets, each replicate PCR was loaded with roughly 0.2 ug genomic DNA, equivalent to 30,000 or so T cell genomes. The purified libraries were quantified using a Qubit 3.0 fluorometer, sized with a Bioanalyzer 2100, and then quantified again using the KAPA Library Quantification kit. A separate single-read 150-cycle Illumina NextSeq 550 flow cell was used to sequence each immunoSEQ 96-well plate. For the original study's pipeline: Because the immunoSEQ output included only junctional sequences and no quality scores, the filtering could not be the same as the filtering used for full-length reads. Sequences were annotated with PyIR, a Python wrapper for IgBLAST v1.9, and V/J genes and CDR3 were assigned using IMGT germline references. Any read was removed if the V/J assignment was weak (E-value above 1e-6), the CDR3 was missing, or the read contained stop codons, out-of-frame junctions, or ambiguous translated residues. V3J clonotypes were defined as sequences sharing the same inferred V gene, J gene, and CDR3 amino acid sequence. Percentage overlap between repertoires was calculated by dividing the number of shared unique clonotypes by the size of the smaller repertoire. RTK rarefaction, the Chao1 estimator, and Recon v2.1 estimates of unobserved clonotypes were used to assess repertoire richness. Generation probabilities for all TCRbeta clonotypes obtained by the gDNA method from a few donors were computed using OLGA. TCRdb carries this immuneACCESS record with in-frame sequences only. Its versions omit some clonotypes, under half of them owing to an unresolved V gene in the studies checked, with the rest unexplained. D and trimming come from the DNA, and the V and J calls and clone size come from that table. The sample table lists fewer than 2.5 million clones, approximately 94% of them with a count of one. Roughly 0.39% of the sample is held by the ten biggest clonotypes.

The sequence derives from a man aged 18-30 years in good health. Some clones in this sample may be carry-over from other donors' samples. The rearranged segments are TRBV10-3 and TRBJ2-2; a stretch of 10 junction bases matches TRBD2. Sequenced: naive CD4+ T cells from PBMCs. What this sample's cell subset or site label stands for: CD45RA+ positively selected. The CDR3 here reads CAISFLAGVSGELFF. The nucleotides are TGTGCCATCAGTTTCCTAGCGGGAGTCTCCGGGGAGCTGTTTTTT.